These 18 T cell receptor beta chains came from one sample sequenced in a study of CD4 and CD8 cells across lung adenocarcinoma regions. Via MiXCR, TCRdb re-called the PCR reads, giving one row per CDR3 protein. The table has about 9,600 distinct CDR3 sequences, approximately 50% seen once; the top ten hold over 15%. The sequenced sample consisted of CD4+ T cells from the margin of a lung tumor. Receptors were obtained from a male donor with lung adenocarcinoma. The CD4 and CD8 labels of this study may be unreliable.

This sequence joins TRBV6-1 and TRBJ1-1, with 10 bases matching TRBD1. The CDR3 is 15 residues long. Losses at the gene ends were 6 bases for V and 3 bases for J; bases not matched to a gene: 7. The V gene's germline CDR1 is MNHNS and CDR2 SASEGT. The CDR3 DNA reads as TGTGCCAGCAGCTCCACCGGGACAGGGGACACTGAAGCTTTCTTT. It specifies CASSSTGTGDTEAFF.

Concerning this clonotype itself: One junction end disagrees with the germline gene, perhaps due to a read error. The CDR3 sequence: CAGGLEGRGGETQYF. In nucleotides, the CDR3 is TGTGCCGGGGGCTTGGAGGGCCGCGGCGGAGAGACCCAGTACTTT. The chain has TRBV10-3 and TRBJ2-5; tentatively, D is TRBD1 or TRBD2 (6 bases each). This CDR3 is 15 amino acids long. In germline, CDR1 is ENHRY, CDR2 SYGVKD.

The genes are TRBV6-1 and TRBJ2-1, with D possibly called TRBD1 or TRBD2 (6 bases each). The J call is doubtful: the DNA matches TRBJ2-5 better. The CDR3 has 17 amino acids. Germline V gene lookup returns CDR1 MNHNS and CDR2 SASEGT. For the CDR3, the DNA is TGTGGTTGCAGTGCGCAGCTCGGGGGCCGTGCCCAAAACACCCAGTACTTC. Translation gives CGCSAQLGGRAQNTQYF.

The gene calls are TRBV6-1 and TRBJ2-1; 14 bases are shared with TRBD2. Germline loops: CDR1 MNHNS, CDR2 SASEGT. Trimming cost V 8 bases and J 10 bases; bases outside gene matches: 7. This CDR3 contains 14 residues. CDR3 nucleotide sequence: TGTGCCAGCGGGTGGACTAGCGGGAGGAACGAGCAGTTCTTC. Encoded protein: CASGWTSGRNEQFF.

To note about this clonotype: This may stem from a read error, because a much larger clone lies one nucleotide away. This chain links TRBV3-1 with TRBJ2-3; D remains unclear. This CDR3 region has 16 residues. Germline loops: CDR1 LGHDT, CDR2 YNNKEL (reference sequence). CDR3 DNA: TGTGTCAGCATCCTAAGGAAAGACACTAGCACAGATACGCAGTATTTT. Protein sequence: CVSILRKDTSTDTQYF.

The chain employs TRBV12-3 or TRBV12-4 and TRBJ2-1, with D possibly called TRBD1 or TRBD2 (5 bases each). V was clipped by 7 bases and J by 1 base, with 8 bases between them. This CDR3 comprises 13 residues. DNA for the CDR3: TGTGCCAGCAAAGAGGGGTCCTACAATGAGCAGTTCTTC. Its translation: CASKEGSYNEQFF.

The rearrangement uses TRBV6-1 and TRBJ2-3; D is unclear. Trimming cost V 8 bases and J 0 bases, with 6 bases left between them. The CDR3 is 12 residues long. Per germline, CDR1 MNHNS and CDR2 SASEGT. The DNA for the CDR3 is TGTGCCAGCCGGAGAAGCACAGATACGCAGTATTTT. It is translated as CASRRSTDTQYF.

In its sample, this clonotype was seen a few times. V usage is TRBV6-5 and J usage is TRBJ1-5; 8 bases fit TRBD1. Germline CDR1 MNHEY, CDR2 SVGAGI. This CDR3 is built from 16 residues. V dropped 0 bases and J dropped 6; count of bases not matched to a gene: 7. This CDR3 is CASSYSGTGGSQPQHF. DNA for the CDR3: TGTGCCAGCAGTTACTCGGGGACAGGCGGGAGTCAGCCCCAGCATTTT.

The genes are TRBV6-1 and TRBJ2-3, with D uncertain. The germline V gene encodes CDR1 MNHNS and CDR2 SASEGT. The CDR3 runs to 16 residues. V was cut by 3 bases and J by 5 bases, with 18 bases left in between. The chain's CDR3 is CASSEAGFSDQDTQYF. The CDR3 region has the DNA TGTGCCAGCAGTGAGGCCGGCTTTTCGGACCAAGATACGCAGTATTTT.

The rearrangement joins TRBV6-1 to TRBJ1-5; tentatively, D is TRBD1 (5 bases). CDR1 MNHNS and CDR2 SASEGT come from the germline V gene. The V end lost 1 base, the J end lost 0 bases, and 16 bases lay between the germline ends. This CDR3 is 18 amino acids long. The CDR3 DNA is TGTGCCAGCAGTGAAGTTTGGAGGGGCTACTATAGCAATCAGCCCCAGCATTTT. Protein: CASSEVWRGYYSNQPQHF.

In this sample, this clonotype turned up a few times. The CDR3 sequence: CASSVVSGGYTGELFF. The DNA of the CDR3 is TGTGCCAGCAGCGTAGTCTCAGGGGGCTACACCGGGGAGCTGTTTTTT. The V gene is TRBV9, the J gene TRBJ2-2, with 8 positions matching TRBD1. The CDR3 consists of 16 residues. CDR1 SGDLS and CDR2 YYNGEE come from the germline V gene. Losses at the gene ends were 0 bases for V and 3 bases for J; bases not matched to a gene: 4. Together with reference TRBV9 and TRBJ2-2, the CDR3 gives the full variable domain: DSGVTQTPKHLITATGQRVTLRCSPRSGDLSVYWYQQSLDQGLQFLIQYYNGEERAKGNILERFSAQQFPDLHSELNLSSLELGDSALYFCASSVVSGGYTGELFFGEGSRLTVL.

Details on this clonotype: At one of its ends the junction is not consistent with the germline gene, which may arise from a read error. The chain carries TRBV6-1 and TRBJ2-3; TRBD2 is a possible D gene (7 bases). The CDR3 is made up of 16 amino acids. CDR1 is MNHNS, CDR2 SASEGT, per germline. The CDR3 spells CASRGSGGGGTDTQYF. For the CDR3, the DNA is TGTGCCAGCAGGGGCTCGGGGGGCGGGGGCACAGATACGCAGTACTTT.

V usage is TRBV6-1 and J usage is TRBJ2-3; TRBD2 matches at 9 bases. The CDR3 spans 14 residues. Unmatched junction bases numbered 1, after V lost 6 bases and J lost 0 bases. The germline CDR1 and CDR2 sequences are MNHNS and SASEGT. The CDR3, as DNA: TGTGCCAGCAGGGCGGGAGGGAGCACAGATACGCAGTATTTT. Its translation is CASRAGGSTDTQYF.

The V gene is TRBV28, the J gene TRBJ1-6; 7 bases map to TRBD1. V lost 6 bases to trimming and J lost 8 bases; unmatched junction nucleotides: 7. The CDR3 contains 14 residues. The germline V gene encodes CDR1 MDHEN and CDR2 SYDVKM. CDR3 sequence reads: CASRPGTDYSPLHF. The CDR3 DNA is TGTGCCAGCAGGCCCGGGACAGACTATTCACCCCTCCACTTT.

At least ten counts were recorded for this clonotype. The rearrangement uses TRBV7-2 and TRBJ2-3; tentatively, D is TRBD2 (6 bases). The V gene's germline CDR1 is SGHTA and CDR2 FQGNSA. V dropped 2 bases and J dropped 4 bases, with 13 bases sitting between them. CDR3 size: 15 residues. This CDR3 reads CASSLSTPGADTQYF. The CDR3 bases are TGTGCCAGCAGCTTATCCACCCCGGGGGCAGATACGCAGTATTTT.

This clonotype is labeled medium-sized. CDR3 bases: TGTGCCAGCAGCCCCGACACCGGATCGTATTCAGCCCAGCATTTT. Residues: CASSPDTGSYSAQHF. The chain is built from TRBV7-2 and TRBJ1-5, with D uncertain. Germline CDR1 reads SGHTA; CDR2 reads FQGNSA. This CDR3 is 15 amino acids long. The V end was cut by 5 bases, the J end by 11 bases, with 22 bases between.

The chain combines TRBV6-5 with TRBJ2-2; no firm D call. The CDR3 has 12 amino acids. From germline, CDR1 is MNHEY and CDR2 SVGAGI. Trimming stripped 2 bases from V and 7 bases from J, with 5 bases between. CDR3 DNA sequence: TGTGCCAGCAGTTACGGTATCGGGGAGCTGTTTTTT. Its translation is CASSYGIGELFF.

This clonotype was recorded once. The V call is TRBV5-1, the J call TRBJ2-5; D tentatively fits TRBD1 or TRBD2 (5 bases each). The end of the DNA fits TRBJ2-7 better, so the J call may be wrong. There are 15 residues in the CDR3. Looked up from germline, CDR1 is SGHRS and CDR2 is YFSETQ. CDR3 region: CASSLLGVNPYEQYF. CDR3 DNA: TGCGCCAGCAGCTTGTTGGGGGTGAATCCCTACGAGCAGTACTTC.